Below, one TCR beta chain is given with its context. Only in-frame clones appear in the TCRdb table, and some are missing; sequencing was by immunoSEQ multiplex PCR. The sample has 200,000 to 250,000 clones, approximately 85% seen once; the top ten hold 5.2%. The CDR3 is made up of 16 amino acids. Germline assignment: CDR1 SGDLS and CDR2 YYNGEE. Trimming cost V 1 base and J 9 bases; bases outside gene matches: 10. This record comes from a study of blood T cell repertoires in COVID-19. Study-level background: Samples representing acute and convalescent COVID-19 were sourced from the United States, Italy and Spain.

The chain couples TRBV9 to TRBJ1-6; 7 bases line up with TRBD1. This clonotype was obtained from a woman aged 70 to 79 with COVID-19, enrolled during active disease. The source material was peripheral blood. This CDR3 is CASSVNTDRVRSPLHF. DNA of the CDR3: TGTGCCAGCAGCGTAAATACCGACAGGGTGCGTTCACCCCTCCACTTT.